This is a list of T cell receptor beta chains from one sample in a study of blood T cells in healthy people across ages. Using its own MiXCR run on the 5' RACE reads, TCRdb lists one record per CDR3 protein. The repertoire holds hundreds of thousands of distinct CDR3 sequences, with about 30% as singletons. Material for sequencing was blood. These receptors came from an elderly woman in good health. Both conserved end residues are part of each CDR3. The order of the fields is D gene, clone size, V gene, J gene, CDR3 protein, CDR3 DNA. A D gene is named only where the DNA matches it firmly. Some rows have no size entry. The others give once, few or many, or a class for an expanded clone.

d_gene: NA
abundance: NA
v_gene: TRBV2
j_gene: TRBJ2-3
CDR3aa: CASSPVRQLAPDTQYF
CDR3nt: TGTGCCAGCAGCCCAGTGAGGCAACTAGCCCCAGATACGCAGTATTTT

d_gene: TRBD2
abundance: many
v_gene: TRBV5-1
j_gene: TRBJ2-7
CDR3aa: CASSFERGGPYEQYF
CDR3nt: TGCGCCAGCAGCTTCGAGCGGGGGGGACCCTACGAGCAGTACTTC

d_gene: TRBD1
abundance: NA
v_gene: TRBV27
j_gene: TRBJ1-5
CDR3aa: CASSLQQGVGQPQHF
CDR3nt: TGTGCCAGCAGTTTACAGCAGGGGGTCGGTCAGCCCCAGCATTTT

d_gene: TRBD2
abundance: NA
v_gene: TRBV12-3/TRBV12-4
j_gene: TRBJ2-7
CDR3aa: CASSHSGSSYNEQYF
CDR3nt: TGTGCCAGCAGTCATAGCGGGAGCTCCTACAATGAGCAGTACTTC

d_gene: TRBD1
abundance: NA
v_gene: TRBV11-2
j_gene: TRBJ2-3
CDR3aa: CASSRPGQGATDTQYF
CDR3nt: TGTGCCAGCAGCCGGCCGGGACAGGGAGCCACAGATACGCAGTATTTT

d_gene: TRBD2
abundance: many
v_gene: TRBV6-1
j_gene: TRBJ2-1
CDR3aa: CAARTSGGAEQFF
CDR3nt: TGTGCCGCCCGGACTAGCGGGGGGGCAGAGCAGTTCTTC

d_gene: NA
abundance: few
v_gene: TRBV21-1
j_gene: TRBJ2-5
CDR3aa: CASSKDPFPGRVQETQYF
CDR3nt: TGTGCCAGCAGCAAAGACCCCTTCCCGGGCAGGGTACAAGAGACCCAGTACTTC

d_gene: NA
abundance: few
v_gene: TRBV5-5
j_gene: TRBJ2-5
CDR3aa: CASSLVIETQYF
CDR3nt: TGTGCCAGCAGCTTGGTTATTGAGACCCAGTACTTC

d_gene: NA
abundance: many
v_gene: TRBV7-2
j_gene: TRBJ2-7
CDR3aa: CASSMSTGDTYEQYF
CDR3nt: TGTGCCAGCAGCATGTCCACAGGCGATACATACGAGCAGTACTTC

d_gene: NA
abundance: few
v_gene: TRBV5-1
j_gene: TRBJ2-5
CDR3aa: CASSLEGGDFQETQYF
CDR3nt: TGCGCCAGCAGCTTGGAGGGGGGGGATTTCCAAGAGACCCAGTACTTC

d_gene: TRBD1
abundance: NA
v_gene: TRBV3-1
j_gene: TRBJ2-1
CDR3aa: CASSHGTGANEQFF
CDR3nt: TGTGCCAGCAGCCATGGGACAGGGGCAAATGAGCAGTTCTTC

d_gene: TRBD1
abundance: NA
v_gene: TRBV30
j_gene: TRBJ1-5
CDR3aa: CAWSVYGQGVGNQPQHF
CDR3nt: TGTGCCTGGAGTGTATACGGACAGGGGGTGGGCAATCAGCCCCAGCATTTT

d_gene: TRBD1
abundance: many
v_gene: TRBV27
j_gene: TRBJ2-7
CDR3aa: CASSFRQGAYSYEQYF
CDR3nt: TGTGCCAGCAGTTTCCGACAGGGGGCGTACTCCTACGAGCAGTACTTC

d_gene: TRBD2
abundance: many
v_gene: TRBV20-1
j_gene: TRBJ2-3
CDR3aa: CSAVRTSGTLSTDTQYF
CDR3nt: TGCAGTGCTGTCAGGACTAGCGGAACCCTCAGCACAGATACGCAGTATTTT

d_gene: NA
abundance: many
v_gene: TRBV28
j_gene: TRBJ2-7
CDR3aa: CASSPPPGSSYEQYF
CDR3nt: TGTGCCAGCAGCCCTCCCCCAGGGTCCTCCTACGAGCAGTACTTC